The 7 T cell receptor beta chains presented below share a single source sample, sequenced in a study of blood T cell repertoires in COVID-19. The method was immunoSEQ multiplex PCR; TCRdb's version includes in-frame clones alone and lacks a portion of them. The data show about 37,000 clones, 89% seen once. The sequencing input was peripheral blood. The receptors come from a human donor in a cohort sampled during active COVID-19.

V is TRBV6-5 and J is TRBJ2-5, with 9 bases matching TRBD1. The CDR3 length is 15 residues. Germline V gene lookup returns CDR1 MNHEY and CDR2 SVGAGI. Unmatched junction bases numbered 6, after V lost 6 bases and J lost 1 base. This CDR3 is CASRRDRVGQETQYF. DNA for the CDR3: TGTGCCAGCAGGAGGGACAGGGTAGGCCAAGAGACCCAGTACTTC.

The chain recombines TRBV18 with TRBJ1-2; D remains ambiguous. The CDR3 is 14 amino acids. The germline gives CDR1 KGHSH, CDR2 LQKENI. The germline V and J ends were trimmed by 6 bases and 1 base, with 12 bases remaining between them. CDR3 DNA: TGTGCCAGCTCTCGGAGCGAGAGTAACTATGGCTACACCTTC. This gives the protein CASSRSESNYGYTF.

The chain carries TRBV24-1 and TRBJ2-7, with TRBD1 identical over 9 bases. Losses at the gene ends were 4 bases for V and 1 base for J; bases not matched to a gene: 4. The germline V gene has CDR1 KGHDR and CDR2 SFDVKD. The CDR3 totals 15 residues. DNA of the CDR3: TGTGCCACCAGTGAGGCGGGACAGGGTTCCTACGAGCAGTACTTC. It codes for CATSEAGQGSYEQYF.

The rearrangement uses TRBV28 and TRBJ2-6; no firm D call. Germline V CDR1 and CDR2: MDHEN, SYDVKM. V lost 6 bases, J lost 0 bases, and 15 bases lay in between. CDR3 length equals 17 residues. This CDR3 reads CASRMATVFSGANVLTF. In DNA form, the CDR3 reads TGTGCCAGCAGAATGGCAACCGTCTTCTCTGGGGCCAACGTCCTGACTTTC.

This chain links TRBV5-6 with TRBJ2-3; D is ambiguous. The V end lost 5 bases, the J end lost 1 base, and 8 bases lay between the germline ends. CDR3 length: 13 amino acids. CDR1 is SGHDT and CDR2 is YYEEEE in the germline V gene. The CDR3 protein is CASSVAGTDTQYF. CDR3 coding DNA: TGTGCCAGCAGTGTGGCGGGCACAGATACGCAGTATTTT.

The rearrangement uses TRBV20-1 and TRBJ1-1; 7 bases agree with TRBD1. This CDR3 spans 11 amino acids. V lost 7 bases and J lost 6; bases outside the gene matches: 5. Per germline, CDR1 DFQATT and CDR2 SNEGSKA (reference sequence). CDR3 nucleotide sequence: TGCAGTGGTCAGGGGGGCGCTGAAGCTTTCTTT. This sequence encodes CSGQGGAEAFF.

This clone was detected once. The chain's CDR3 is CASSYPTSGVYNEQFF. The CDR3 nucleotides are TGTGCCAGCAGTTACCCGACTAGCGGAGTTTACAATGAGCAGTTCTTC. This rearrangement joins TRBV6-6 to TRBJ2-1; 9 bases fit TRBD2. This CDR3 has 16 amino acids. J was trimmed by 4 bases and V by 2 bases; bases with no gene match: 6. From germline, CDR1 is MNHNY and CDR2 SVGAGI (reference sequence).